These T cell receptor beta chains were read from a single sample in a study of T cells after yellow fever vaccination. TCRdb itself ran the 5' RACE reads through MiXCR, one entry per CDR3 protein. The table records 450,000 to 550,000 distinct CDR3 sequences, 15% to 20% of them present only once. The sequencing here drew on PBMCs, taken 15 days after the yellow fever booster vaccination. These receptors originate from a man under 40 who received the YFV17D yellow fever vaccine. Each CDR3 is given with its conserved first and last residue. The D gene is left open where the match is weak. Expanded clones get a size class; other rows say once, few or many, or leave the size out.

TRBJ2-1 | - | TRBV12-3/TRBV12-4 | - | TGTGCCAGCAGTTTCAGTCCCCAGGTAAATGAGCAGTTCTTC | CASSFSPQVNEQFF
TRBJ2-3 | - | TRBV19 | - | TGTGCCAGTAGTATACAGGCGAACACAGATACGCAGTATTTT | CASSIQANTDTQYF
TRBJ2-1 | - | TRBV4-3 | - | TGCGCCAGCAGCCAAGAAGTCCCCCAGGTCTACAATGAGCAGTTCTTC | CASSQEVPQVYNEQFF
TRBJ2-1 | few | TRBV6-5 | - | TGTGCCAGCAGTTACTACCAGGGTTCCACCTACAATGAGCAGTTCTTC | CASSYYQGSTYNEQFF
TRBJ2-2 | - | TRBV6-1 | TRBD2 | TGTGCCAGCGGGCGAAGCGGGAGGAAGCTGGCCGGGGAGCTGTTTTTT | CASGRSGRKLAGELFF
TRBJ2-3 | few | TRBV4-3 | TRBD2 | TGCGCCAGCAGCCAAGATTCGGCGGGAGGGCCGAGGACGCAGTATTTT | CASSQDSAGGPRTQYF
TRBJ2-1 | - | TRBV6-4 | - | TGTGCCAGCGGGACCGCCAATGAGCAGTTCTTC | CASGTANEQFF
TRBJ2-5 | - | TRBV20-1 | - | TGCAGTGCTAGAGACCAGAGAAACCAAGAGACCCAGTACTTC | CSARDQRNQETQYF
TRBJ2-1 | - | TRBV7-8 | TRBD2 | TGTGCCAGCAGCCGCCCCGGACTAGAGAAAACCAATGAGCAGTTCTTC | CASSRPGLEKTNEQFF
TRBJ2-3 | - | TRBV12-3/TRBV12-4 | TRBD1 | TGTGCCAGCGGAGGCAGGACAGGGAGCACAGATACGCAGTATTTT | CASGGRTGSTDTQYF
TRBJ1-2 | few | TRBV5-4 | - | TGTGCCAGCAGCTTGTCAAGGGAAAACTATGGCTACACCTTC | CASSLSRENYGYTF